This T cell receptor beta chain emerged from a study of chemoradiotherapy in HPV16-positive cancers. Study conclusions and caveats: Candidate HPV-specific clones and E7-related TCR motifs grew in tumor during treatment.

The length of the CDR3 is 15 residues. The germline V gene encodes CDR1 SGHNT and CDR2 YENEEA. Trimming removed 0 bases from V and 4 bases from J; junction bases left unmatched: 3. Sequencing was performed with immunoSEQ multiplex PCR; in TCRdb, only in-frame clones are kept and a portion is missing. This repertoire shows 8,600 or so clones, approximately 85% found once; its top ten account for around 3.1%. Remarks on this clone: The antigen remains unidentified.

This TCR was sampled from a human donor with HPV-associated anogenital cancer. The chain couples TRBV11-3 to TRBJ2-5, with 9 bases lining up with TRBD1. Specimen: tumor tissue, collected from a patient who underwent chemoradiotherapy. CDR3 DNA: TGTGCCAGCAGCTTAGAGGGACAGGGTTCAGAGACCCAGTACTTC. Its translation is CASSLEGQGSETQYF. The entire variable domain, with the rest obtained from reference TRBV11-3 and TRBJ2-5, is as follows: EAGVVQSPRYKIIEKKQPVAFWCNPISGHNTLYWYLQNLGQGPELLIRYENEEAVDDSQLPKDRFSAERLKGVDSTLKIQPAELGDSAVYLCASSLEGQGSETQYFGPGTRLLVL.